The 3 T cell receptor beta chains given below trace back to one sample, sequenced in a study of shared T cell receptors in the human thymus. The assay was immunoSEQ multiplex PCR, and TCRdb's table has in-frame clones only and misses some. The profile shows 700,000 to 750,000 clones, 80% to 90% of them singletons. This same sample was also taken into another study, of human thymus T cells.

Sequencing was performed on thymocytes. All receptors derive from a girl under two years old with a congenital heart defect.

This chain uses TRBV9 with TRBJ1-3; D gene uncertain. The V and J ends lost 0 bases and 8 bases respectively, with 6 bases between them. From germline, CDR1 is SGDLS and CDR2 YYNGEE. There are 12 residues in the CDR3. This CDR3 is CASSVAPDTIYF. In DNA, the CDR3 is TGTGCCAGCAGCGTAGCCCCGGACACCATATATTTT.

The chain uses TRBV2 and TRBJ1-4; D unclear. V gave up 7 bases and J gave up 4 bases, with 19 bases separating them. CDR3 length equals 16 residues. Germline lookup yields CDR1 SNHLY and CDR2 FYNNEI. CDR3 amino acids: CASTTLRRSINEKLFF. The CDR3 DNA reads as TGTGCCAGCACCACACTCCGGAGGTCCATTAATGAAAAACTGTTTTTT. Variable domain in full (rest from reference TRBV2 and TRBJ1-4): EPEVTQTPSHQVTQMGQEVILRCVPISNHLYFYWYRQILGQKVEFLVSFYNNEISEKSEIFDDQFSVERPDGSNFTLKIRSTKLEDSAMYFCASTTLRRSINEKLFFGSGTQLSVL.

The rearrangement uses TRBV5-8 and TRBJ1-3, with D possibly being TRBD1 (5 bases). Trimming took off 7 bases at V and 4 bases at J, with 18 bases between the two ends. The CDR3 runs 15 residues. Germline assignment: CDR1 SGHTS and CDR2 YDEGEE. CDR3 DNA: TGTGCCAGCGGCGGGAACAGGAGACTCGGAAACACCATATATTTT. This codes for CASGGNRRLGNTIYF.